This passage covers 2 T cell receptor beta chains from one sample sequenced in a study of T cell responses to AZD1222 COVID-19 vaccine. TCRdb keeps only in-frame clones here, not all; method: immunoSEQ multiplex PCR. The sample lists 85,000 to 90,000 clones; approximately 89% were seen once. Sequencing was performed on peripheral blood, taken on day 0 of AZD1222 vaccination. These receptors were collected from an adult in good health.

This sequence joins TRBV6-1 and TRBJ1-5; D ambiguous. Trimming stripped 1 base from V and 1 base from J, with 5 bases between. Germline V lookup: CDR1 MNHNS, CDR2 SASEGT. The CDR3 has 14 amino acids. CDR3 sequence reads: CASSEGISNQPQHF. The CDR3, as DNA: TGTGCCAGCAGTGAAGGCATCAGCAATCAGCCCCAGCATTTT.

V is TRBV15 and J is TRBJ1-3, with TRBD1 matching over 9 bases. Per germline, CDR1 LNHNV and CDR2 YYDKDF (reference sequence). The V segment lost 0 bases and the J segment 5 bases; nucleotides outside the gene matches: 8. This CDR3 has 17 residues. DNA of the CDR3: TGTGCCACCAGCAGAGATCTCAAGACAGGGGGTAGAAACACCATATATTTT. Translated, it gives CATSRDLKTGGRNTIYF.